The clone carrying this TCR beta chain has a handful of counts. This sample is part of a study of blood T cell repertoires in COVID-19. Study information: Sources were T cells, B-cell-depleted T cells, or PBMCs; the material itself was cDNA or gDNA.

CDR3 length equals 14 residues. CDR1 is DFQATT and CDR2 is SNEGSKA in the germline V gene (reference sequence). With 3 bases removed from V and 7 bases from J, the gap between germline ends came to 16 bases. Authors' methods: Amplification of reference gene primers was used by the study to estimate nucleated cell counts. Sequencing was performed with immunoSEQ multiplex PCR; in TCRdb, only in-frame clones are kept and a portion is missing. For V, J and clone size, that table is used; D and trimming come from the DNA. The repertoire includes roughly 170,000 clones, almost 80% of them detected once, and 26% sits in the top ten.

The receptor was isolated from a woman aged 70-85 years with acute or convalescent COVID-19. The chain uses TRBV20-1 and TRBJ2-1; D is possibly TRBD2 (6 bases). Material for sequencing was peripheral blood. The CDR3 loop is CSASSTGVTNEQFF. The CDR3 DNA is TGCAGTGCTAGTAGTACGGGAGTTACGAATGAGCAGTTCTTC.